This paragraph covers one T cell receptor (beta chain) sequence. The data are from a study of tumor-infiltrating lymphocytes in oesophageal squamous cell carcinoma. Per the germline V gene, CDR1 is SGHVS and CDR2 is FNYEAQ. The CDR3 consists of 15 residues. One entry per CDR3 protein, called by TCRdb with MiXCR from the PCR reads. Here the sample spans roughly 19,000 distinct CDR3 sequences, roughly two fifths being singletons. The sample consisted of esophageal tumor tissue. This TCR derives from a male donor with esophageal squamous cell carcinoma. This rearrangement joins TRBV7-6 to TRBJ2-1; D might be TRBD2 (5 bases). The DNA end is a closer match to TRBJ2-7, so the J assignment may be wrong. In nucleotides, the CDR3 is TGTGCCAGCAGCTCCCGGGATCACCTAGCCAACGAGCAGTACTTC. It encodes CASSSRDHLANEQYF.